Listed here are 17 T cell receptor beta chains from one sample, sequenced in a study of blood T cell repertoires in COVID-19. TCRdb keeps only in-frame clones here, not all; method: immunoSEQ multiplex PCR. In the table there are 150,000 to 180,000 clones, around 85% of which are singletons. The sample consisted of peripheral blood. These receptors originate from a woman aged 60 to 75 with acute or convalescent COVID-19.

This chain connects TRBV5-1 to TRBJ2-7; TRBD1 agrees at 9 bases. This CDR3 is 15 amino acids long. The V gene end was trimmed by 3 bases and the J gene end by 1 base; junction bases not matched to a gene: 5. Per germline, CDR1 SGHRS and CDR2 YFSETQ. DNA for the CDR3: TGCGCCAGCAGCTCCTCCGGGACAGGGTCCTACGAGCAGTACTTC. It codes for CASSSSGTGSYEQYF.

In DNA, the CDR3 is TGTGCCAGCTCCCCGTTGGGACTAGAGTACAATGAGCAGTTCTTC. Amino acid sequence: CASSPLGLEYNEQFF. This chain links TRBV18 with TRBJ2-1; 8 bases are shared with TRBD2. Trimming took 6 bases from V and 4 from J; bases not matched to a gene: 8. Looked up from germline, CDR1 is KGHSH and CDR2 is LQKENI. This CDR3 is built from 15 residues.

This clone was seen once. This chain links TRBV5-4 with TRBJ1-6; possible D gene TRBD1, 5 bases. Germline-derived CDR1 and CDR2 are SGHNT and YYREEE (reference sequence). The V end lost 2 bases, the J end lost 9 bases, and 15 bases lay between the germline ends. This CDR3 comprises 15 residues. The CDR3, as DNA: TGTGCCAGCAGCTTTGATTTGCAGGGAGGTTCACCCCTCCACTTT. Amino acid sequence: CASSFDLQGGSPLHF. Combining the CDR3 with reference TRBV5-4 and TRBJ1-6 gives the whole variable domain ETGVTQSPTHLIKTRGQQVTLRCSSQSGHNTVSWYQQALGQGPQFIFQYYREEENGRGNFPPRFSGLQFPNYSSELNVNALELDDSALYLCASSFDLQGGSPLHFGNGTRLTVT.

This clone appeared once. This sequence joins TRBV11-2 and TRBJ2-1; D perhaps matches TRBD2 (5 bases). Germline V gene lookup returns CDR1 SGHAT and CDR2 FQNNGV. The CDR3 has 16 residues. The germline V and J ends were trimmed by 7 bases and 2 bases, with 18 bases remaining between them. CDR3 in DNA: TGTGCCAGCATCCCCGGGGTCCCCGGCCCCTACAATGAGCAGTTCTTC. It translates to CASIPGVPGPYNEQFF.

This rearrangement joins TRBV9 to TRBJ2-1; the D is unclear. With 8 bases removed from V and 2 bases from J, the gap between germline ends came to 14 bases. Germline CDR1 and CDR2: SGDLS and YYNGEE. CDR3 length equals 14 residues. The CDR3: CARSPRWAYNEQFF. CDR3 DNA: TGTGCCAGGAGCCCCAGGTGGGCCTACAATGAGCAGTTCTTC. Drawing the rest from reference TRBV9 and TRBJ2-1, the complete variable domain is DSGVTQTPKHLITATGQRVTLRCSPRSGDLSVYWYQQSLDQGLQFLIQYYNGEERAKGNILERFSAQQFPDLHSELNLSSLELGDSALYFCARSPRWAYNEQFFGPGTRLTVL.

The rearrangement links TRBV18 to TRBJ1-1, with D perhaps matching TRBD1 (5 bases). The germline V and J ends were trimmed by 1 base and 1 base, with 10 bases remaining between them. Germline CDR1 reads KGHSH; CDR2 reads LQKENI. The CDR3 sequence is 15 residues long. The CDR3 loop reads CASSPLDSKNTEAFF. CDR3 bases: TGTGCCAGCTCACCACTCGACAGTAAGAACACTGAAGCTTTCTTT.

The rearrangement uses TRBV5-1 and TRBJ2-5; perhaps TRBD1 as D (6 bases). Germline V gives CDR1 SGHRS, CDR2 YFSETQ. CDR3 length: 15 residues. V was shortened by 3 bases and J by 2 bases, with 14 bases between the two germline ends. Written as DNA, the CDR3 is TGCGCCAGCAGCTCGGGAACAGGGTTTCAAGAGACCCAGTACTTC. Translation: CASSSGTGFQETQYF.

The chain couples TRBV12-3 or TRBV12-4 to TRBJ1-4; no clear D. V shed 3 bases and J shed 12 bases, with 11 bases lying between them. The CDR3 has 12 residues. The CDR3 protein is CASSFTRVELFF. The CDR3 DNA reads TGTGCCAGCAGTTTTACGAGGGTTGAACTGTTTTTT.

This clone was picked up one time. The V gene is TRBV3-1 (or the pseudogene TRBV3-2), the J gene TRBJ2-2; weak D call: TRBD1 (6 bases). The CDR3 consists of 16 residues. Trimming pared 0 bases from V and 1 base from J, leaving 9 bases between. CDR1 and CDR2 from the germline V gene are LGHDT and YNNKEL (reference sequence). Written as DNA, the CDR3 is TGTGCCAGCAGCCAAGATGACAGGTTGAACACCGGGGAGCTGTTTTTT. Protein product: CASSQDDRLNTGELFF.

This clone was detected once. The rearrangement joins TRBV20-1 to TRBJ1-2, with a possible D match to TRBD1 (6 bases). The CDR3 runs to 11 residues. CDR1 and CDR2 from the germline V gene are DFQATT and SNEGSKA (reference sequence). Trimming took off 6 bases at V and 4 bases at J, with 9 bases between the two ends. Here the CDR3 DNA reads TGCAGTGCCGGGACAAGCTATGGCTACACCTTC. Amino acids: CSAGTSYGYTF.

The V call is TRBV4-1, the J call TRBJ2-3, with D perhaps TRBD1 (6 bases). Germline V gene sequence: CDR1 MGHRA, CDR2 YSYEKL. The germline V and J ends were trimmed by 1 base and 0 bases, with 20 bases remaining between them. The CDR3 is made up of 19 amino acids. The CDR3 coding sequence is TGCGCCAGCAGCCAAGTGTGGGTCCAGGGGATCGCTAGCACAGATACGCAGTATTTT. It encodes CASSQVWVQGIASTDTQYF.

The chain carries TRBV20-1 and TRBJ1-2; D might be TRBD1 (5 bases). The CDR3 has 13 amino acids. In germline, CDR1 is DFQATT, CDR2 SNEGSKA (reference sequence). The V end lost 3 bases, the J end lost 4 bases, and 12 bases lay between the germline ends. As DNA, the CDR3 is TGCAGTGCTAGTCAGGACGGGGGCTATGGCTACACCTTC. It codes for CSASQDGGYGYTF.

The chain joins TRBV30 to TRBJ1-6; unclear D gene. The CDR3 loop spans 13 amino acids. Germline V CDR1 and CDR2: GTSNPN, SVGIG (reference sequence). The V gene lost 6 bases and the J gene lost 10 bases, with 16 bases spanning the gap. CDR3 coding DNA: TGTGCCTGTACGCGGGTACAAGGCTCACCCCTCCACTTT. This codes for CACTRVQGSPLHF.

The chain has TRBV6-1 and TRBJ2-5; D remains ambiguous. The ends were cut back, 2 bases at V and 2 bases at J, with 15 bases in the middle. The CDR3 runs to 16 residues. Germline values: CDR1 MNHNS, CDR2 SASEGT. CDR3 in DNA: TGTGCCAGCAGTGAATTAGCTTTATACGGGCAAGAGACCCAGTACTTC. Translated: CASSELALYGQETQYF.

The V call is TRBV19, the J call TRBJ2-5, with 7 bases matching TRBD2. This CDR3 is built from 16 residues. The V gene end was trimmed by 0 bases and the J gene end by 2 bases; junction bases not matched to a gene: 6. CDR1 LNHDA and CDR2 SQIVND come from the germline V gene (reference sequence). CDR3 nucleotides: TGTGCCAGTAGTATAGACTGGGGTAGCGGGCAAGAGACCCAGTACTTC. Translating gives CASSIDWGSGQETQYF.

The chain links TRBV7-5 to TRBJ1-5. TRBV7-5 is reported as a pseudogene. The CDR3 spans 17 residues. Written as DNA, the CDR3 is TGTGCCAGAAGCTTTAATACCCGGGGTAGGAGCAATCAGCCCCAGCATTTT. Amino acid sequence: CARSFNTRGRSNQPQHF.

This clone was observed a single time. V is TRBV4-1 and J is TRBJ1-5; possible D gene TRBD1, 6 bases. The V end lost 3 bases, the J end lost 4 bases, and 16 bases lay between the germline ends. Looked up from germline, CDR1 is MGHRA and CDR2 is YSYEKL. The CDR3 is 16 amino acids. Written as DNA, the CDR3 is TGCGCCAGCAGCCAGGAACCACAGGGCTCTAATCAGCCCCAGCATTTT. Amino acids: CASSQEPQGSNQPQHF.